The clone carrying this T cell receptor beta chain was recorded at least ten times. Via MiXCR, TCRdb re-called the 5' RACE reads, giving one row per CDR3 protein. The repertoire includes roughly 290,000 distinct CDR3 sequences, 8% to 9.5% of them detected once, and roughly 6.8% sits in the top ten. V was cut by 6 bases and J by 6 bases, with 12 bases left in between. CDR1 is MDHEN and CDR2 is SYDVKM in the germline V gene. The CDR3 sequence is 12 residues long. The data are from a study of identical twins. The data were also submitted as part of a second study, on yellow fever vaccine responses in identical twins.

The sequence came from a woman under 30 in good health. Source material: CD8+ T cells sorted from blood. This chain uses TRBV28 with TRBJ2-7; no reliable D call. CDR3 DNA sequence: TGTGCCAGCAGCCCACCACTTCTCGAGCAGTACTTC. Translated: CASSPPLLEQYF. Full variable domain (remainder filled in from reference TRBV28 and TRBJ2-7): DVKVTQSSRYLVKRTGEKVFLECVQDMDHENMFWYRQDPGLGLRLIYFSYDVKMKEKGDIPEGYSVSREKKERFSLILESASTNQTSMYLCASSPPLLEQYFGPGTRLTVT.